One sample yielded the 2 T cell receptor beta chains listed below, sequenced in a study of shared clonotypes between healthy human individuals. TCRdb's table, derived via immunoSEQ multiplex PCR, lists solely in-frame clones and lacks some. The data hold about 2.4 million clones, with approximately 93% observed a single time. The sequenced sample consisted of naive CD4+ T cells from PBMCs. Documented subset: CD45RA+ positively selected. These receptors were taken from a young man in good health. Some clones in this sample may be carry-over from other donors' samples.

The chain uses TRBV29-1 and TRBJ1-2; 8 bases map to TRBD1. CDR1 and CDR2 from the germline V gene are SQVTM and ANQGSEA. The CDR3 runs to 12 residues. J gave up 5 bases and V 5 bases, and 4 bases lay outside the gene matches. This CDR3 reads CSVSWTGYGYTF. The CDR3 DNA is TGCAGCGTTTCCTGGACAGGGTATGGCTACACCTTC.

V gene TRBV19 combines with J gene TRBJ1-5, with 9 bases fitting TRBD1. V lost 1 base to trimming and J lost 6 bases; unmatched junction nucleotides: 7. CDR3 length: 16 amino acids. Germline V gene data show CDR1 as LNHDA and CDR2 as SQIVND (reference sequence). Here the CDR3 DNA reads TGTGCCAGTAGTATAGTGAAACAGGGGGCGACTCAGCCCCAGCATTTT. Its protein is CASSIVKQGATQPQHF.